The clone carrying this T cell receptor (beta chain) was observed a single time. Only in-frame clones appear in the TCRdb table, and some are missing; sequencing was by immunoSEQ multiplex PCR. Of tens of thousands of clones listed, around 83% are singletons. The data are from a study of OX40 agonist ivuxolimab in advanced cancers. The germline V and J ends were trimmed by 6 bases and 4 bases, with 12 bases remaining between them. Looked up from germline, CDR1 is SNHLY and CDR2 is FYNNEI. The length of the CDR3 is 13 residues. The TCR sequence derives from an adult with an advanced solid tumor such as melanoma, head and neck, liver or kidney cancer. The input for sequencing was CD4+ or CD8+ T cells sorted from blood, taken in a trial of the OX40 agonist ivuxolimab. The chain employs TRBV2 and TRBJ1-2, with D perhaps TRBD1 (5 bases). The CDR3 DNA sequence: TGTGCCAGCAGGGCAGGGTTCGTCTATGGCTACACCTTC. It yields the protein CASRAGFVYGYTF.